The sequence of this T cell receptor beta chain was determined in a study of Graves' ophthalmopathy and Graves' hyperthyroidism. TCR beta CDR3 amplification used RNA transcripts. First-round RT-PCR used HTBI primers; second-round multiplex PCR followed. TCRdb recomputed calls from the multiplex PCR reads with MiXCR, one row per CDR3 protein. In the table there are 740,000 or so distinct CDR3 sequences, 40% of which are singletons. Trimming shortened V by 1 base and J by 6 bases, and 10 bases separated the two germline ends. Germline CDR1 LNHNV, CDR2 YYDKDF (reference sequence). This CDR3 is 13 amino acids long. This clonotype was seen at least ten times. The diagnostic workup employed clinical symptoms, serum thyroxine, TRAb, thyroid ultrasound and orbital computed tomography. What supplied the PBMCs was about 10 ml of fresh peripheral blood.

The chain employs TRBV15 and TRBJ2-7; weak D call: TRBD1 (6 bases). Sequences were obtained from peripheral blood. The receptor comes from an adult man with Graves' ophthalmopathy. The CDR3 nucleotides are TGTGCCACCAGCAGAGTCAGAGGGGGCGAGCAGTACTTC. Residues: CATSRVRGGEQYF.